Listed below are T cell receptor beta chains from one sample, sequenced in a study of molecular identifiers for immune sequencing clone quantification. TCRdb redid the calling of the PCR reads with MiXCR, one entry per CDR3 protein. The sample holds 550,000 to 750,000 distinct CDR3 sequences; approximately 20% are singletons and the top ten take approximately 0.9%. The sample taken for sequencing was naive CD8+ T cells from blood, with Jurkat cell RNA spiked in. All receptors derive from a human donor in good health. Some libraries in this study had Jurkat cell RNA spiked in. Each CDR3 is given with its conserved first and last residue. D genes are given only for firm matches. A clone size is listed for some rows: how often the clone was seen (once, few, many), or a class if it is expanded.

D gene,clone size,J gene,V gene,CDR3 DNA,CDR3 protein
TRBD2,-,TRBJ2-7,TRBV5-4,TGTGCCAGCAGCTTTTTAGCGGGAGAGTCCTACGAGCAGTACTTC,CASSFLAGESYEQYF
TRBD1,-,TRBJ1-6,TRBV6-6,TGTGCCAGCAGTTCTCCTCACGACAGGGAAACCTATAATTCACCCCTCCACTTT,CASSSPHDRETYNSPLHF
-,many,TRBJ2-3,TRBV6-2/TRBV6-3,TGTGCCAGCCGAATTGGGGGTACGCAGTATTTT,CASRIGGTQYF
TRBD2,-,TRBJ2-1,TRBV19,TGTGCCAGTAGTATAGGGACTAGAGGCCCCTACAATGAGCAGTTCTTC,CASSIGTRGPYNEQFF
-,-,TRBJ2-1,TRBV6-5,TGTGCCAGCAGTTACTCGAGACCCCCCTACAATGAGCAGTTCTTC,CASSYSRPPYNEQFF
-,many,TRBJ1-5,TRBV12-3/TRBV12-4,TGTGCCAGCAGTGATACAGGACTCAATCAGCCCCAGCATTTT,CASSDTGLNQPQHF
-,few,TRBJ2-2,TRBV13,TGTACCAGCAGCGGAGAGGGACGCTTCAACACCGGGGAGCTGTTTTTT,CTSSGEGRFNTGELFF
-,-,TRBJ2-1,TRBV19,TGTGCCAGTAGTATAGCCCTACAGCGGGTCCCCTACAATGAGCAGTTCTTC,CASSIALQRVPYNEQFF
-,many,TRBJ1-6,TRBV27,TGTGCCAGCACCCAATTTGGGGGAAATTCACCCCTCCACTTT,CASTQFGGNSPLHF
TRBD2,many,TRBJ2-2,TRBV24-1,TGTGCCACCAGTGGAGCGGGAGTTGGCGCCGGGGAGCTGTTTTTT,CATSGAGVGAGELFF
TRBD2,many,TRBJ2-3,TRBV4-1,TGCGCCAGCCGAGGGGCCCCCGGGGGGGCTAGCACAGATACGCAGTATTTT,CASRGAPGGASTDTQYF
-,many,TRBJ2-5,TRBV6-4,TGTGCCAGCACGGCAGAGACCCAGTACTTC,CASTAETQYF
TRBD1,many,TRBJ2-3,TRBV7-9,TGTGCCAGCAGCCCGAGACAGGGCACGAGCACAGATACGCAGTATTTT,CASSPRQGTSTDTQYF
-,many,TRBJ2-1,TRBV4-3,TGCGCCAGCAGCCCGACAGTTTTTAGTGAGCAGTTCTTC,CASSPTVFSEQFF
-,many,TRBJ2-1,TRBV29-1,TGCAGCGTTCGGCTAGCTTACAATGAGCAGTTCTTC,CSVRLAYNEQFF
TRBD1,-,TRBJ2-7,TRBV27,TGTGCCAGCAGTTACCCACAGACAGGGTCAACCTACGAGCAGTGCTTC,CASSYPQTGSTYEQCF
-,few,TRBJ2-2,TRBV24-1,TGTGCCACCACGCTATCTAACACCGGGGAGCTGTTTTTT,CATTLSNTGELFF
-,few,TRBJ1-3,TRBV10-3,TGTGCCATCAGTGAGTCTAGTCTCTCTCCTGGAAACACCATATATTTT,CAISESSLSPGNTIYF
-,many,TRBJ1-4,TRBV27,TGTGCCAGCAGTTTTTCGGGGGGGGTTGAAAAACTGTTTTTT,CASSFSGGVEKLFF
TRBD2,many,TRBJ2-7,TRBV20-1,TGCAGTGCTAGAGTTACTAGCGGGAGTCCCGACGAGCAGTACTTC,CSARVTSGSPDEQYF
-,many,TRBJ1-4,TRBV7-6,TGTGCCAGCAGCTTAGGAGCCGAGGATGAAAAACTGTTTTTT,CASSLGAEDEKLFF
-,-,TRBJ2-7,TRBV19,TGTGCCAGTAGTATCCGCTTCTCCTACGAGCAGTACTTC,CASSIRFSYEQYF
TRBD1,many,TRBJ1-5,TRBV6-5,TGTGCCAGCAGTAGACAGGGGCCAAATAGCAATCAGCCCCAGCATTTT,CASSRQGPNSNQPQHF
-,many,TRBJ2-5,TRBV2,TGTGCCAGCAGTGAATTATGGCAATTAGAGACCCAGTACTTC,CASSELWQLETQYF
-,many,TRBJ2-1,TRBV28,TGTGCCAGCAGTTTAACTTCGACTTACAATGAGCAGTTCTTC,CASSLTSTYNEQFF
-,many,TRBJ1-1,TRBV28,TGTGCCAGCCGGACGGTAATGAACACTGAAGCTTTCTTT,CASRTVMNTEAFF
TRBD2,many,TRBJ2-3,TRBV7-6,TGTGCCAGCGCCCCTAGCGGGATCGACACAGATACGCAGTATTTT,CASAPSGIDTDTQYF
TRBD1,-,TRBJ2-7,TRBV29-1,TGCAGCGTTAAGACAGGGGGGTCCTACGAGCAGTACTTC,CSVKTGGSYEQYF
-,-,TRBJ2-2,TRBV6-2/TRBV6-3,TGTGCCACGCGAGCGGGTAAGACAGGGAACACCGGGGAGCTGTTTTTT,CATRAGKTGNTGELFF
TRBD2,many,TRBJ2-5,TRBV20-1,TGCAGTGCTAGAGCATGGCCTAGCGGGAGGGAGTACCAAGAGACCCAGTACTTC,CSARAWPSGREYQETQYF
-,-,TRBJ1-5,TRBV6-1,TGTGCCAGCATTGACTCGAACTGGAGCAATCAGCCCCAGCATTTT,CASIDSNWSNQPQHF
-,many,TRBJ2-5,TRBV11-2,TGTGCCAGCAGCTTAGATTCATACACAATCCAAGAGACCCAGTACTTC,CASSLDSYTIQETQYF
-,-,TRBJ2-1,TRBV20-1,TGCAGTGCCGAAACGAAGTTCTCCTACAATGAGCAGTTCTTC,CSAETKFSYNEQFF
TRBD2,few,TRBJ2-1,TRBV19,TGTGCCAGTAGAAGGACTAGCGGACCCTACAATGAGCAGTTCTTC,CASRRTSGPYNEQFF
-,many,TRBJ2-1,TRBV15,TGTGCCACCAGAGGGGGGGCAGGGAATGAGCAGTTCTTC,CATRGGAGNEQFF
-,many,TRBJ1-1,TRBV27,TGTGCCAGCGGCACCGCCATGAACACTGAAGCTTTCTTT,CASGTAMNTEAFF
-,many,TRBJ1-2,TRBV10-2,TGCGCCAGCAGTGATTTGAGGCCGGGGTTTGGGGGCGGCTACACCTTC,CASSDLRPGFGGGYTF
TRBD1,many,TRBJ2-1,TRBV4-2,TGTGCCAGCAGCCGGGTTTACAGGGGTCGCGACAATGAGCAGTTCTTC,CASSRVYRGRDNEQFF
TRBD1,few,TRBJ1-5,TRBV27,TGTGCCAGCAGCCCCATGGACAGGGCGAGGGTGAGCAATCAGCCCCAGCATTTT,CASSPMDRARVSNQPQHF
-,many,TRBJ2-6,TRBV29-1,TGCAGCGTTCCGGTCGGGGCCAACGTCCTGACTTTC,CSVPVGANVLTF
-,-,TRBJ2-7,TRBV7-9,TGTGCCAGCAGCCCTACGATGGCGGGGGCCAACCTGCGTCGCGAGCAGTACTTC,CASSPTMAGANLRREQYF
TRBD1,many,TRBJ2-2,TRBV4-2,TGTGCCAGCAGCCAAGATTGGGGACAGGGAAGTTTAAAAAACACCGGGGAGCTGTTTTTT,CASSQDWGQGSLKNTGELFF
-,many,TRBJ1-4,TRBV2,TGTGCCAGCAGTGACTCTCTGGCAGTAGGGGCGTTAGCTAATGAAAAACTGTTTTTT,CASSDSLAVGALANEKLFF
TRBD2,few,TRBJ2-5,TRBV20-1,TGCAGTGCTAGGGGCGGGACTAGCGGACCCCCCCCAGAGACCCAGTACTTC,CSARGGTSGPPPETQYF
-,many,TRBJ2-5,TRBV10-3,TGTGCCATCAGTGAGTCAGGTAGCGGACAAGAGACCCAGTACTTC,CAISESGSGQETQYF
-,-,TRBJ2-1,TRBV6-5,TGTGCCAGCTCGATTGCGGAGCGTAACAATGAGCAGTTCTTC,CASSIAERNNEQFF